This TCR beta chain was documented in a study of HIV-infected children after antiretroviral therapy interruption. The TCR library was built from RNA with a 3' RACE protocol and unique molecular identifiers. TCRdb reprocessed the 3' RACE reads with MiXCR, giving one entry per CDR3 protein. The sample carries 35,000 to 50,000 distinct CDR3 sequences, over 6.5% recorded once. The treatment denotes: PENTA 11 planned treatment interruption arm or continuous ART arm. This clonotype appeared many times. One end of the junction is discordant with germline, which a read error may explain. Looked up from germline, CDR1 is PRHDT and CDR2 is FYEKMQ (reference sequence). The CDR3 runs 15 residues.

The sequence was collected from a pool of human donors with HIV. The sample consisted of CD45RA+ CD4+ T cells from PBMCs, pooled from several time points, taken from a donor given antiretroviral therapy, either interrupted or continuous. Subset described: naive CD4+ CD45RA+ CD45RO- T cells. The chain has TRBV13 and TRBJ2-2; 7 bases align to TRBD1. The CDR3 nucleotides are TGTGCCAGCTCTCTCGACGGGACAGACACCGGGCAGCTCTACTTT. This sequence encodes CASSLDGTDTGQLYF.